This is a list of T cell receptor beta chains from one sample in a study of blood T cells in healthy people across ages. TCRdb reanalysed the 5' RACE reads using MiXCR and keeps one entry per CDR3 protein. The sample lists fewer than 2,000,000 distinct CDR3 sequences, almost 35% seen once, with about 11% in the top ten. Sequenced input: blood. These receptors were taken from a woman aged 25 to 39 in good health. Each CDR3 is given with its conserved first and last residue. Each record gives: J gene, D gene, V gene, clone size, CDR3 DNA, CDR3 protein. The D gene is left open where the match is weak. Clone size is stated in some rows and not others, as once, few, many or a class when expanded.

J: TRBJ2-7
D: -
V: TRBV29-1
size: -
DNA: TGCAGCGTCGGAAAGCTCTACAATGAGCAGTACTTC
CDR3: CSVGKLYNEQYF

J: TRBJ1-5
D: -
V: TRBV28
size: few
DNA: TGTGCCAGCAGTTTGGTCTATAGCAATCAGCCCCAGCATTTT
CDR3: CASSLVYSNQPQHF

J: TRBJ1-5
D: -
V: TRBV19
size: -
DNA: TGTGCCAGTAGTATAGGGGGACTAGGAGGCAGCTATCAGCCCCAGCATTTT
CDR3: CASSIGGLGGSYQPQHF

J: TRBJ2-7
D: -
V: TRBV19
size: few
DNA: TGTGCCAGTAGTTCTCCTCAAGCAGACGGATTCTACGAGCAGTACTTC
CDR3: CASSSPQADGFYEQYF

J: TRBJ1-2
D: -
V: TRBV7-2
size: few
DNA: TGTGCCACACCGATAAGAGACAGCAACTATGGCTACACCTTC
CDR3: CATPIRDSNYGYTF

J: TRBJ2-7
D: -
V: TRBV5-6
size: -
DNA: TGTGCCAGCAGCTTCGGGACCCAGTGGGAGCAGTACTTC
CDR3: CASSFGTQWEQYF

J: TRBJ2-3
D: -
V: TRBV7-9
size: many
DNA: TGCGCCAGCAGTTCCGCAGATACGCAGTATTTT
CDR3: CASSSADTQYF

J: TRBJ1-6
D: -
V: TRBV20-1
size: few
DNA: TGCAGTGCCACTGGGACGGGAGCCACTAATTCACCCCTCCACTTT
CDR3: CSATGTGATNSPLHF

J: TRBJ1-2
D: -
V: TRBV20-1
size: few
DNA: TGCAGTCCTGACGGGAACTATGGCTACACCTTC
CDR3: CSPDGNYGYTF

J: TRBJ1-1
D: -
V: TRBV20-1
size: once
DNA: TGCAGTGTTAGCCCCTGGGCCTTCAAGAACACTGAAGCTTTCTTT
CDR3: CSVSPWAFKNTEAFF

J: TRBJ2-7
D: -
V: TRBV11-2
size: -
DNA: TGTGCCAGCAGCTTAGTTTTCGAGCAGTACTTC
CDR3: CASSLVFEQYF

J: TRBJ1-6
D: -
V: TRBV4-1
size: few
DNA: TGCGCCAGCAGCCAAGTAGCGGGGGTGAGGTCCTATAATTCACCCCTCCACTTT
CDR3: CASSQVAGVRSYNSPLHF

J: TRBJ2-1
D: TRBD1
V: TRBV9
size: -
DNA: TGTGCCAGCAGCGGCGACAGGGGTTATGAGCAGTTCTTC
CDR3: CASSGDRGYEQFF

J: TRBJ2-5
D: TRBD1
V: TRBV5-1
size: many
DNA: TGCGCCAGCAGCTTACCCAGGGGGCGAGGGGAGACCCAGTACTTC
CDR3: CASSLPRGRGETQYF

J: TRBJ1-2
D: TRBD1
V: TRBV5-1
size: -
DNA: TGCGCCAGCAGCCAGAGGACAGGGCGAGGCTACACCTTC
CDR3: CASSQRTGRGYTF

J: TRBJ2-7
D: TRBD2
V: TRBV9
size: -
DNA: TGTGCCAGCAGCGTAGGGCCTAGCGGGAGGGGTGAGCAGTACTTC
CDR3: CASSVGPSGRGEQYF

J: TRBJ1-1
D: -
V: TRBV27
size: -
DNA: TGTGCCAGCAGTTCCTCCGGGACGGAGAACACTGAAGCTTTCTTT
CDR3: CASSSSGTENTEAFF

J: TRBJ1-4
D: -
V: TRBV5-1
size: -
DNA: TGCGCCAGCAGCGGGGGGACAACCCACGGGGAAAAACTGTTTTTT
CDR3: CASSGGTTHGEKLFF

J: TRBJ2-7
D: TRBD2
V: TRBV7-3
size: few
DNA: TGTGCCAGCAGCCCCGCCGGGACTAGCGACGAGCAGTACTTC
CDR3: CASSPAGTSDEQYF

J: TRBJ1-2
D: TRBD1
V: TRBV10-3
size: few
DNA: TGTGCCATCAGTGAAAATCCAGGGGGGGGTCCTAACTATGGCTACACCTTC
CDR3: CAISENPGGGPNYGYTF

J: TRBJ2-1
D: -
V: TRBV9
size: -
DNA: TGTGCCAGCAGCCCCCCCAGAGGGACTGTCCCCTCGGGTGAGCAGTTCTTC
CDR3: CASSPPRGTVPSGEQFF

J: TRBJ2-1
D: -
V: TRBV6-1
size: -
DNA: TGTGCCAGCAGTGAATTAGGGGGGCCCCAGTACAATGAGCAGTTCTTC
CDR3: CASSELGGPQYNEQFF

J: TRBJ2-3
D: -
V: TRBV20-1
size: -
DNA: TGCAGTGCTAGAGATATCAGCGTCGAAGATACGCAGTATTTT
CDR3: CSARDISVEDTQYF

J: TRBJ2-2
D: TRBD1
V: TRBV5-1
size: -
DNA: TGCGCCAGCAGCTCTGACAGGGGCTCGTCCGGGGAGCTGTTTTTT
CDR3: CASSSDRGSSGELFF

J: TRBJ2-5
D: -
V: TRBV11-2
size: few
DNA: TGTGCCAGCAGTCCACACCTACAAGAGACCCAGTACTTC
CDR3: CASSPHLQETQYF

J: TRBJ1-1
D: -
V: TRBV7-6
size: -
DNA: TGTGCCAGCAGCTTAGAGAGAGGTGGTGAGACTGAAGCTTTCTTT
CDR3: CASSLERGGETEAFF

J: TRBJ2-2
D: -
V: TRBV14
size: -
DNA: TGTGCCAGCAGCCAATCGACGGGCGGGGAGCTGTTTTTT
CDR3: CASSQSTGGELFF

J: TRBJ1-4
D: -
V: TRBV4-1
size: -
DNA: TGCGCCAGCAGCCAAGGAGGGAGTCGCGGGGAAAAACTGTTTTTT
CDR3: CASSQGGSRGEKLFF

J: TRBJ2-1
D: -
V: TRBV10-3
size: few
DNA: TGTGCCATCAGTGCGACGGGACTGTCAGCGTACAATGAGCAGTTCTTC
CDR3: CAISATGLSAYNEQFF

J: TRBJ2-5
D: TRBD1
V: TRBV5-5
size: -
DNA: TGTGCCAGCAGCTTGGAAGGGGGCAAGAAGACCCAGTACTTC
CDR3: CASSLEGGKKTQYF

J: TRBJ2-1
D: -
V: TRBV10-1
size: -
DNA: TGCGCCAGCAGTGAGTCAGGGCTAAATGAGCAGTTCTTC
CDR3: CASSESGLNEQFF

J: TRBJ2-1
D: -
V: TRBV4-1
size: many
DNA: TGCGCCAGCAGCCGGACAGGAGGGTACGATGAGCAGTTCTTC
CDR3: CASSRTGGYDEQFF

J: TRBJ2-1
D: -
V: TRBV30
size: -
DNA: TGTGCCTGGAGTTCTGGGGCAACCTACAATGAGCAGTTCTTC
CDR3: CAWSSGATYNEQFF

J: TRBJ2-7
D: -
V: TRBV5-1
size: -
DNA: TGCGCCAGCAGCCTTAGCCGGGGGGCCCTATTCTACGAGCAGTACTTC
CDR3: CASSLSRGALFYEQYF

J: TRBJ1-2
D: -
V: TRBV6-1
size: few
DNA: TGTGCCAGCAGTGAGGCCCGCTCGGGGGGCTACACCTTC
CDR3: CASSEARSGGYTF

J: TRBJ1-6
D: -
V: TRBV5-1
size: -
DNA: TGCGCCAGCAGCGATTGGGGGGAGAATTCACCCCTCCACTTT
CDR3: CASSDWGENSPLHF

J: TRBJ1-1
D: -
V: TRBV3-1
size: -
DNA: TGTGCCAGCACCCAGACGGGTGAAGCTTTCTTT
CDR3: CASTQTGEAFF

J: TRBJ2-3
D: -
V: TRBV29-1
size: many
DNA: TGCAGCGTTCTTAGGGCCACAGATACGCAGTATTTT
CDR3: CSVLRATDTQYF

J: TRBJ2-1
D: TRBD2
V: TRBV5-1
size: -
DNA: TGCGCCAGCACCGAAGGGGGGACTAGCGAAAATGAGCAGTTCTTC
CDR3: CASTEGGTSENEQFF

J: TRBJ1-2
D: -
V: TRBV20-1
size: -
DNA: TGCAGTGCGCGGGATTCTTCGCAGAGCCACTATGGCTACACCTTC
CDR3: CSARDSSQSHYGYTF

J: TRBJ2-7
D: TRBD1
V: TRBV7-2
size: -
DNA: TGTGCCAGCAGCGAGGACAGGGGGCGCCACGAGCAGTACTTC
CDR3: CASSEDRGRHEQYF

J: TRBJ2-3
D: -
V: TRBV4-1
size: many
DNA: TGCGCCAGCAGCCAAGAGACTAGCGGACAGGGTACGCAGTATTTT
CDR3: CASSQETSGQGTQYF

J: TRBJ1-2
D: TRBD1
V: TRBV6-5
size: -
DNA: TGTGCCAGCAGTTACGGGACAGGGTTGAGAAACTATGGCTACACCTTC
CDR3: CASSYGTGLRNYGYTF

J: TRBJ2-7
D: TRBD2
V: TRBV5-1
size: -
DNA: TGCGCCAGCAGCCTCAGCGGGACCACCGTATGGGACGAGCAGTACTTC
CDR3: CASSLSGTTVWDEQYF

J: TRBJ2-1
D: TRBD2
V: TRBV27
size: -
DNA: TGTGCCAGCAGGGGTCTGCCGGGGGGGCCGCCCAATGAGCAGTTCTTC
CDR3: CASRGLPGGPPNEQFF

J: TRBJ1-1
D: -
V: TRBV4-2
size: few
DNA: TGTGCCAGCAGCCAAGATCTATGGACGGGGATGAACACTGAAGCTTTCTTT
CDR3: CASSQDLWTGMNTEAFF

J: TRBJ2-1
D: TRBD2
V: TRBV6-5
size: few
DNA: TGTGCCAGCAGTTACTCGCCGACTGGGACTAGCGGGTACCCCAATGAGCAGTTCTTC
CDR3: CASSYSPTGTSGYPNEQFF

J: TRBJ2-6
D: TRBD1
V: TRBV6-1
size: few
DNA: TGTGCCAGCAGCGGTAGGGACAGGGGGTCTGGGGCCAACGTCCTGACTTTC
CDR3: CASSGRDRGSGANVLTF

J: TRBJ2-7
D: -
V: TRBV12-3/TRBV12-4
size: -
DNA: TGTGCCAGCAGTTCCGGGAGCCCCGACGAGCAGTACTTC
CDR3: CASSSGSPDEQYF

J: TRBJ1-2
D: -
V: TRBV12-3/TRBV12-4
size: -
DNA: TGTGCCAGCAGCCGTCGGGGAGGACGGGCGGGATATGGCTACACCTTC
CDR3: CASSRRGGRAGYGYTF

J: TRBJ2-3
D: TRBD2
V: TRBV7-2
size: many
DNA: TGTGCCAGCAGACGACTAGCGGGGTTAGATACGCAGTATTTT
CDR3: CASRRLAGLDTQYF

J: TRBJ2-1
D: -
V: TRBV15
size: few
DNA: TGTGCCACCAGCAGAGATAGGGGGTATGGAGACAATGAGCAGTTCTTC
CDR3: CATSRDRGYGDNEQFF

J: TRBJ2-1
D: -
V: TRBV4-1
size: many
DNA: TGCGCCAGCAGCATTCGGGACAAGGATTTTTCCTACAATGAGCAGTTCTTC
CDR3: CASSIRDKDFSYNEQFF